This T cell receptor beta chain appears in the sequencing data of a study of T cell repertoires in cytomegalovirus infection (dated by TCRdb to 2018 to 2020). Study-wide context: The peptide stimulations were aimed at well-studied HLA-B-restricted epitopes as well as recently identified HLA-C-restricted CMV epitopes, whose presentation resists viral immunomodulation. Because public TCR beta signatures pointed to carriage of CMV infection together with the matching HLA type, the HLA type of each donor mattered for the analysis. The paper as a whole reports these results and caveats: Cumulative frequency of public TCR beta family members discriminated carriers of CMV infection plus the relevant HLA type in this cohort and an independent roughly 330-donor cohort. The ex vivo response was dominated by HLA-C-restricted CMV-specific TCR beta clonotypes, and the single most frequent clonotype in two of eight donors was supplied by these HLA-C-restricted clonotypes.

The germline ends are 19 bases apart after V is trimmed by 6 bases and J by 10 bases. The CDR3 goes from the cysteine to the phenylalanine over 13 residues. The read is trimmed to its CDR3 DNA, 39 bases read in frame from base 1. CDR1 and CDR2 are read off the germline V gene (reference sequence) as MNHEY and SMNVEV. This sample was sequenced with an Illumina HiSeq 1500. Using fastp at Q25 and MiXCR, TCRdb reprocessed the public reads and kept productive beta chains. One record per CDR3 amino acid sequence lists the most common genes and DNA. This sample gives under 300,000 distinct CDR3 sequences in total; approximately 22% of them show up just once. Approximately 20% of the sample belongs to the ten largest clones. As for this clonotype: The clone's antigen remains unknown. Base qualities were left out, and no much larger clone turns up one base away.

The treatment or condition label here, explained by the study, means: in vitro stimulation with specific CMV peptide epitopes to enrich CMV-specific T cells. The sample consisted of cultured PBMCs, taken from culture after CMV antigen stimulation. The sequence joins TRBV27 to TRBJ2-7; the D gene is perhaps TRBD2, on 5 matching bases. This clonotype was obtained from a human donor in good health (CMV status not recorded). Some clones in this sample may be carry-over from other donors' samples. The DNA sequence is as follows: TGTGCCAGCAGCCCAGACCCTTGGGGAGACCAGTACTTC. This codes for CASSPDPWGDQYF.